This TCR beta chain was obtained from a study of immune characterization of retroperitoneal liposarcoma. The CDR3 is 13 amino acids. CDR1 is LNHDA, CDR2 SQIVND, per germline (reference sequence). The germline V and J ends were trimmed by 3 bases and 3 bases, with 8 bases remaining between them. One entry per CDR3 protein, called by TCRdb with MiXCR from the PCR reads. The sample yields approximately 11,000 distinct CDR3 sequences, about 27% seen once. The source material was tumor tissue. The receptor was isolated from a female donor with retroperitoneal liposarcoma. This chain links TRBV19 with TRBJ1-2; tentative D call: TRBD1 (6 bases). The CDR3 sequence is CASSMNRDYGYTF. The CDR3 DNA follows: TGTGCCAGTAGTATGAACAGGGACTATGGCTACACCTTC. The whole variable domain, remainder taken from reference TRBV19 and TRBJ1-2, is DGGITQSPKYLFRKEGQNVTLSCEQNLNHDAMYWYRQDPGQGLRLIYYSQIVNDFQKGDIAEGYSVSREKKESFPLTVTSAQKNPTAFYLCASSMNRDYGYTFGSGTRLTVV.